Here is one T cell receptor (beta chain) with its context. Its specificity is not known. Germline V gene lookup returns CDR1 SGHVS and CDR2 FQNEAQ. The CDR3 is made up of 14 amino acids. V gave up 1 base and J gave up 3 bases, with 7 bases separating them. The data are from a study of Ad26.COV2.S vaccination and SARS-CoV-2 variants. The treatment is: roughly 20 received Ad26.COV2.S at low or high dose, single or two shots; five or six received placebo; per-sample allocation not given. The investigators took samples on day 63 after the first vaccine or placebo injection. Assay used: immunoSEQ multiplex PCR; TCRdb lists only in-frame clones, some missing. The sample holds fewer than 800,000 clones, 70% to 90% seen once. Study findings and constraints: Vaccine and placebo recipients had similar non-spike TCR breadth. The breadth of spike-specific CD8+ and CD4+ T cell responses after vaccination was reportedly substantial.

The sample in question was peripheral blood, obtained in a trial of Ad26.COV2.S vaccine versus placebo. The clonotype originates from a person aged 18-65 years who received the Ad26.COV2.S COVID-19 vaccine or a placebo. This rearrangement joins TRBV7-8 to TRBJ2-1; the D is unclear. The DNA of the CDR3 is TGTGCCAGCAGCTTAGTCTCCAGCTACAATGAGCAGTTCTTC. Translating it yields CASSLVSSYNEQFF. Filled out from reference TRBV7-8 and TRBJ2-1, the complete variable domain reads GAGVSQSPRYKVAKRGQDVALRCDPISGHVSLFWYQQALGQGPEFLTYFQNEAQLDKSGLPSDRFFAERPEGSVSTLKIQRTQQEDSAVYLCASSLVSSYNEQFFGPGTRLTVL.